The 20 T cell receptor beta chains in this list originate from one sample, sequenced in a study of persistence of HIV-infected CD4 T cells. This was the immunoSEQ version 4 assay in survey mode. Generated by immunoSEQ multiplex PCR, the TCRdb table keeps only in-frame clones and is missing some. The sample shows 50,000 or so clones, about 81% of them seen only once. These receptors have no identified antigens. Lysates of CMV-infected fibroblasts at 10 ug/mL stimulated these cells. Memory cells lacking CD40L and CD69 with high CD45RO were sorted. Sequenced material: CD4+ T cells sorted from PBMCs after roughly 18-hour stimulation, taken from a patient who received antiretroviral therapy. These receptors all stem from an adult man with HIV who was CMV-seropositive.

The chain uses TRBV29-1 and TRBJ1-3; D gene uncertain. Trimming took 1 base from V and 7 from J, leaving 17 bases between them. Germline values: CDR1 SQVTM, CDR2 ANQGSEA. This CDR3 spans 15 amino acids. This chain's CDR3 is CSVEGPFSDRNTIYF. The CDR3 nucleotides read TGCAGCGTTGAAGGTCCCTTCAGTGACCGGAACACCATATATTTT. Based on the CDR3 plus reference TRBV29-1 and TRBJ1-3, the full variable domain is SAVISQKPSRDICQRGTSLTIQCQVDSQVTMMFWYRQQPGQSLTLIATANQGSEATYESGFVIDKFPISRPNLTFSTLTVSNMSPEDSSIYLCSVEGPFSDRNTIYFGEGSWLTVV.

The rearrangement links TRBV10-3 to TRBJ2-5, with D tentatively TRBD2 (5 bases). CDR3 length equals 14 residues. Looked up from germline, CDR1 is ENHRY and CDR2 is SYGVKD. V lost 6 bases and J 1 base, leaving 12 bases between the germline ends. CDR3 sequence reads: CAISYYRGQETQYF. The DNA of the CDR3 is TGTGCCATCAGCTACTACCGGGGCCAAGAGACCCAGTACTTC.

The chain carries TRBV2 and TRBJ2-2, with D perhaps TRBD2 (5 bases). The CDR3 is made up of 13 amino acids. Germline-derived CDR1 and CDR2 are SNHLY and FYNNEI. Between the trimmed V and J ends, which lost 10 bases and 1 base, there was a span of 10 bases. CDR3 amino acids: CATEAVNTGELFF. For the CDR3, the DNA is TGTGCCACGGAGGCGGTGAACACCGGGGAGCTGTTTTTT.

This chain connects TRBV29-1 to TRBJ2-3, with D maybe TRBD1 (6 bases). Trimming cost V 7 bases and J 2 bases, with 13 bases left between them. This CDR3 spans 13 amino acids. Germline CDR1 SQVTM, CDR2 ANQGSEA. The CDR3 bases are TGCAGCGGCTGCAGGGGAACCACAGATACGCAGTATTTT. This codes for CSGCRGTTDTQYF.

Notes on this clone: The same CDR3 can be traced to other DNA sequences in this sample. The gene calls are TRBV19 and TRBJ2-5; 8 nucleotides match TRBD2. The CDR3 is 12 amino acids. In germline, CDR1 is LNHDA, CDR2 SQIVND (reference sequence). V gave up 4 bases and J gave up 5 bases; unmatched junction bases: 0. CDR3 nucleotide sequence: TGTGCCAGTAGTACGGGAGGGGAGACCCAGTACTTC. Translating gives CASSTGGETQYF.

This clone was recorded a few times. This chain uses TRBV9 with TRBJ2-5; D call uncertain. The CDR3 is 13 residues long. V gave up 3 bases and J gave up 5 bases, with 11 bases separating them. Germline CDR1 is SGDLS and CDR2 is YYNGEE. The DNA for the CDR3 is TGTGCCAGCAGCGGAAGTGGAAGGGAGACCCAGTACTTC. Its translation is CASSGSGRETQYF.

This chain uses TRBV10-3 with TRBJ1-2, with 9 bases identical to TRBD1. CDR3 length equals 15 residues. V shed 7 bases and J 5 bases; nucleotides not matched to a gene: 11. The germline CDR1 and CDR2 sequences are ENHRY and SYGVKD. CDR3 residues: CAITGQGSFGYGYTF. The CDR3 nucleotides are TGTGCCATCACAGGACAGGGGAGTTTTGGGTATGGCTACACCTTC.

CDR3 bases: TGTGCCACCAGCAGAGATCGTGGAAGAACTAATGAAAAACTGTTTTTT. This sequence encodes CATSRDRGRTNEKLFF. V gene TRBV15 combines with J gene TRBJ1-4; D gene unclear. The CDR3 length is 16 residues. With 0 bases removed from V and 1 base from J, the gap between germline ends came to 9 bases. Per the germline V gene, CDR1 is LNHNV and CDR2 is YYDKDF (reference sequence).

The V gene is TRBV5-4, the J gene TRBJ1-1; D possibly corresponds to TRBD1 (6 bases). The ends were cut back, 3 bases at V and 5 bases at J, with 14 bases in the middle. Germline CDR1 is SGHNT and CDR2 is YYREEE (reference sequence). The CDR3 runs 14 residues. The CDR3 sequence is CASSSPTGRTEAFF. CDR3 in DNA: TGTGCCAGCAGCTCCCCTACAGGGAGAACTGAAGCTTTCTTT.

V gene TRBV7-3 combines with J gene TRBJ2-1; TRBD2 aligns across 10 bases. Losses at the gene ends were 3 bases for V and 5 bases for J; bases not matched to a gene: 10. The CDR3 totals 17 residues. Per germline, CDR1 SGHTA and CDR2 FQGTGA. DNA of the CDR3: TGTGCCAGCAGCTTTAACGGGGCTAGCGGGGGAGACAATGAGCAGTTCTTC. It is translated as CASSFNGASGGDNEQFF. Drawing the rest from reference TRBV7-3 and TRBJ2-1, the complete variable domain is GAGVSQTPSNKVTEKGKYVELRCDPISGHTALYWYRQSLGQGPEFLIYFQGTGAADDSGLPNDRFFAVRPEGSVSTLKIQRTERGDSAVYLCASSFNGASGGDNEQFFGPGTRLTVL.

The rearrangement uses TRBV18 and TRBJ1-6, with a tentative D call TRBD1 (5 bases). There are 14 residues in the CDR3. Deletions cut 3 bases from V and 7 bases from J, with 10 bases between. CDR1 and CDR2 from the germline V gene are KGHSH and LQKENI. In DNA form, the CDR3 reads TGTGCCAGCTCACCTCAGGGCTCAAATTCACCCCTCCACTTT. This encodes CASSPQGSNSPLHF. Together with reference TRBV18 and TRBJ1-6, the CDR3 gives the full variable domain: NAGVMQNPRHLVRRRGQEARLRCSPMKGHSHVYWYRQLPEEGLKFMVYLQKENIIDESGMPKERFSAEFPKEGPSILRIQQVVRGDSAAYFCASSPQGSNSPLHFGNGTRLTVT.

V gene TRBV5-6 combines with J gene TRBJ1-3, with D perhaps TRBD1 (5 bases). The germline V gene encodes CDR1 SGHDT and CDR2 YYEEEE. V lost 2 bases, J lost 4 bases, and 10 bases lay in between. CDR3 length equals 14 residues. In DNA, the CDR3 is TGTGCCAGCAGCTTTGCAGGGTCCGGAAACACCATATATTTT. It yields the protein CASSFAGSGNTIYF.

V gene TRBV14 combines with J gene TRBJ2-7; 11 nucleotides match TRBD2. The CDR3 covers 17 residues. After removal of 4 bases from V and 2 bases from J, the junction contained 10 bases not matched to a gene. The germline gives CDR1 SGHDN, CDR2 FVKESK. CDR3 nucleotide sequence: TGTGCCAGCAGCCCCCTAGCGGGGGGATGGAAGACCTACGAGCAGTACTTC. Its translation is CASSPLAGGWKTYEQYF.

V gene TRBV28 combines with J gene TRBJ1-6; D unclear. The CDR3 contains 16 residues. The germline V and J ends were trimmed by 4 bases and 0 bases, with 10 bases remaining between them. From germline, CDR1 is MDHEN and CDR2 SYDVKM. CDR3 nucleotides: TGTGCCAGCAGTTACAGTGGGAGCTCCTATAATTCACCCCTCCACTTT. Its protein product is CASSYSGSSYNSPLHF.

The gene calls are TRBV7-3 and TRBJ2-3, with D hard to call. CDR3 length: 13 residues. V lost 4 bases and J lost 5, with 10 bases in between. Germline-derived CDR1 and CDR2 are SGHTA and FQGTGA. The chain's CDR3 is CASSSRWEDTQYF. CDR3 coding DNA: TGTGCCAGCAGCTCGAGATGGGAAGATACGCAGTATTTT.

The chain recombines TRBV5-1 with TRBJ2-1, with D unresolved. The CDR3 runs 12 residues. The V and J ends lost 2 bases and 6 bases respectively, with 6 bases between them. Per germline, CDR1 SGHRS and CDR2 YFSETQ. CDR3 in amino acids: CASSLLFNEQFF. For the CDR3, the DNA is TGCGCCAGCAGCTTACTCTTCAATGAGCAGTTCTTC.

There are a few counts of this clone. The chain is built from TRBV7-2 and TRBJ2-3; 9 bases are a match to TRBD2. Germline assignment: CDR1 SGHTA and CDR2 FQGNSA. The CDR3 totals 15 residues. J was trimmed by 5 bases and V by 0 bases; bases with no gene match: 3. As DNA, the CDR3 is TGTGCCAGCAGCTTAGCCCTACTAGCGGGAGATACGCAGTATTTT. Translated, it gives CASSLALLAGDTQYF.

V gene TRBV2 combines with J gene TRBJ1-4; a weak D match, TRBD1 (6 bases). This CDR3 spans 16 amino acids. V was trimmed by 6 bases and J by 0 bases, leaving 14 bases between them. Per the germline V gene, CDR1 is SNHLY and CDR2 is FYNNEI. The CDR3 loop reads CASRRAQGPTNEKLFF. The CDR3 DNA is TGTGCCAGCAGAAGAGCACAGGGCCCAACTAATGAAAAACTGTTTTTT.

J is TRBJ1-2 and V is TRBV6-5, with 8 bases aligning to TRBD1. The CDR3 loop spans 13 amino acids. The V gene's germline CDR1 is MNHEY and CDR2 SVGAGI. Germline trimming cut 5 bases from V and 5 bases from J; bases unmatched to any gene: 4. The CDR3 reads CASSLTGEYGYTF. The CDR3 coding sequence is TGTGCCAGCAGTCTGACAGGGGAGTATGGCTACACCTTC.

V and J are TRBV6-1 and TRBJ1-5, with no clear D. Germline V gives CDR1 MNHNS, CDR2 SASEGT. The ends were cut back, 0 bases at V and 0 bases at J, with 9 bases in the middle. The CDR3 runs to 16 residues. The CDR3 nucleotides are TGTGCCAGCAGTGAAGCGCGGGCAGCTAGCAATCAGCCCCAGCATTTT. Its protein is CASSEARAASNQPQHF.